Given below is one TCR beta chain in context. The CDR3 length is 13 residues. The germline CDR1 and CDR2 sequences are SGHRS and YFSETQ. The V segment lost 7 bases and the J segment 7 bases; nucleotides outside the gene matches: 6. The sample comes from a study of blood T cell repertoires in COVID-19. Study at large: T cells, B-cell-depleted T cells, or PBMCs provided the cDNA or gDNA that served as material.

Source study methods: Scientists estimated how many nucleated cells there were by amplifying reference gene primers. Using immunoSEQ multiplex PCR, the repertoire was profiled, and TCRdb retains in-frame clones only, with some absent. From that table come the V and J calls and clone size; the DNA was used to work out D and trimming. The data contain 150,000 or so clones, 70% to 80% of them singletons. This clonotype originated in a woman aged 45-65 years with active or convalescent COVID-19. V usage is TRBV5-1 and J usage is TRBJ2-1; 9 nucleotides match TRBD2. Sequencing was done on a sample of peripheral blood. The DNA for the CDR3 is TGCGCCAGCGGCGGGGGGGCCGGGAATGAGCAGTTCTTC. It encodes CASGGGAGNEQFF. The variable domain in full, with the rest retrieved from reference TRBV5-1 and TRBJ2-1, is KAGVTQTPRYLIKTRGQQVTLSCSPISGHRSVSWYQQTPGQGLQFLFEYFSETQRNKGNFPGRFSGRQFSNSRSEMNVSTLELGDSALYLCASGGGAGNEQFFGPGTRLTVL.